These 14 T cell receptor beta chains share one sample of origin, sequenced in a study of shared clonotypes between healthy human individuals. TCRdb's copy holds only in-frame clones and misses some; the assay was immunoSEQ multiplex PCR. In the table there are over a million clones, more than 95% of which are singletons. The sample consisted of naive CD4+ T cells sorted from blood. Subset denoted: CD45RA+ positively selected. Receptors originate from a man aged 25-45 years in good health.

The genes are TRBV28 and TRBJ2-5, with a possible D match to TRBD1 (6 bases). In germline, CDR1 is MDHEN, CDR2 SYDVKM. The germline V and J ends were trimmed by 5 bases and 4 bases, with 17 bases remaining between them. The CDR3 is made up of 15 amino acids. The CDR3 bases are TGTGCCAGCAGTGCGATGGGGGCAGGGAGAGAGACCCAGTACTTC. Translation: CASSAMGAGRETQYF. The full variable domain, with the rest looked up from reference TRBV28 and TRBJ2-5, is DVKVTQSSRYLVKRTGEKVFLECVQDMDHENMFWYRQDPGLGLRLIYFSYDVKMKEKGDIPEGYSVSREKKERFSLILESASTNQTSMYLCASSAMGAGRETQYFGPGTRLLVL.

The chain links TRBV19 to TRBJ1-5; D is unresolved. Trimming shortened V by 3 bases and J by 2 bases, and 14 bases separated the two germline ends. This CDR3 is 16 amino acids long. Germline V gene lookup returns CDR1 LNHDA and CDR2 SQIVND (reference sequence). The CDR3 region is CASSMVRVSRNQPQHF. The CDR3 nucleotides are TGTGCCAGTAGTATGGTAAGGGTGTCGCGCAATCAGCCCCAGCATTTT.

The CDR3 nucleotides read TGTGCCAGCTCCCCCGGTATGGGGACTAGCGGCAATGAGCAGTTCTTC. Its protein is CASSPGMGTSGNEQFF. V usage is TRBV18 and J usage is TRBJ2-1; 11 bases map to TRBD2. Looked up from germline, CDR1 is KGHSH and CDR2 is LQKENI. The CDR3 totals 16 residues. V dropped 6 bases and J dropped 6; count of bases not matched to a gene: 10.

The rearrangement uses TRBV4-3 and TRBJ2-7; D gene unclear. CDR1 and CDR2 (germline): LGHNA, YSLEER. This CDR3 is built from 14 residues. Between the trimmed V and J ends, which lost 0 bases and 3 bases, there was a span of 9 bases. The CDR3 nucleotides are TGCGCCAGCAGCCAAGAAGACGGAAACTACGAGCAGTACTTC. This gives the protein CASSQEDGNYEQYF.

This sequence joins TRBV7-9 and TRBJ2-5; 9 nucleotides agree with TRBD2. The CDR3 consists of 14 residues. CDR1 is SEHNR and CDR2 is FQNEAQ in the germline V gene (reference sequence). Trimming cost V 4 bases and J 5 bases; bases outside gene matches: 5. The CDR3 is CASSSVAGVETQYF. CDR3 in DNA: TGTGCCAGCAGCTCCGTAGCGGGAGTCGAGACCCAGTACTTC.

V is TRBV9 and J is TRBJ2-1, with 8 bases lining up with TRBD2. Trimming at V came to 6 bases and at J to 4 bases, leaving 9 bases not matched to a gene. Germline values: CDR1 SGDLS, CDR2 YYNGEE. This CDR3 has 15 residues. The CDR3 here is CASTPGGLGYNEQFF. DNA for the CDR3: TGTGCCAGCACCCCCGGGGGACTAGGATACAATGAGCAGTTCTTC.

The V and J genes are TRBV6-5 and TRBJ2-1, with 8 positions matching TRBD1. Germline V CDR1 and CDR2: MNHEY, SVGAGI. V was clipped by 2 bases and J by 7 bases; unmatched bases: 7. The CDR3 is made up of 15 amino acids. CDR3 nucleotide sequence: TGTGCCAGCAGTTACACCCGGACAGGGACGAATGAGCAGTTCTTC. It codes for CASSYTRTGTNEQFF.

The chain recombines TRBV9 with TRBJ2-3; 13 nucleotides align to TRBD2. With V trimmed by 4 bases and J by 6 bases, 8 bases remained unmatched. This CDR3 has 16 residues. The germline gives CDR1 SGDLS, CDR2 YYNGEE. The chain's CDR3 is CASSFQTSGRTDTQYF. Here the CDR3 DNA reads TGTGCCAGCAGCTTCCAGACTAGCGGGAGGACGGATACGCAGTATTTT. The entire variable domain, with the rest obtained from reference TRBV9 and TRBJ2-3, is as follows: DSGVTQTPKHLITATGQRVTLRCSPRSGDLSVYWYQQSLDQGLQFLIQYYNGEERAKGNILERFSAQQFPDLHSELNLSSLELGDSALYFCASSFQTSGRTDTQYFGPGTRLTVL.

This chain joins TRBV2 and TRBJ2-3; no clear D. CDR3 size: 14 residues. Germline lookup yields CDR1 SNHLY and CDR2 FYNNEI. V dropped 3 bases and J dropped 0 bases, with 7 bases sitting between them. CDR3 residues: CASSEWGSTDTQYF. In nucleotides, the CDR3 is TGTGCCAGCAGTGAGTGGGGTAGCACAGATACGCAGTATTTT.

The V and J genes are TRBV5-1 and TRBJ2-2; D unresolved. The CDR3 covers 17 residues. Trimming removed 1 base from V and 0 bases from J, with 13 bases in between. The germline V gene has CDR1 SGHRS and CDR2 YFSETQ. CDR3 sequence: CASSLLGGPSNTGELFF. CDR3 in DNA: TGCGCCAGCAGCTTGCTGGGCGGACCATCGAACACCGGGGAGCTGTTTTTT.

In regard to this clone: The sample contains more than one DNA sequence encoding this CDR3. The J gene is TRBJ2-5, the V gene TRBV7-9; D is unresolved. This CDR3 spans 11 amino acids. Germline lookup yields CDR1 SEHNR and CDR2 FQNEAQ (reference sequence). The CDR3 spells CASSWKETQYF. The CDR3, as DNA: TGTGCATCCAGTTGGAAGGAGACCCAGTACTTC.

The rearrangement links TRBV7-3 to TRBJ2-3; either TRBD1 or TRBD2 may supply D (5 bases each). CDR1 SGHTA and CDR2 FQGTGA come from the germline V gene. Trimming cost V 5 bases and J 3 bases, with 18 bases left between them. This CDR3 spans 16 amino acids. The DNA of the CDR3 is TGTGCCAGCAGCCCCGGGGACCCACGAACTACAGATACGCAGTATTTT. Translation: CASSPGDPRTTDTQYF.

J is TRBJ2-3 and V is TRBV28, with 7 nucleotides matching TRBD2. CDR1 MDHEN and CDR2 SYDVKM come from the germline V gene. Unmatched junction bases numbered 3, after V lost 5 bases and J lost 4 bases. The CDR3 consists of 13 residues. CDR3 protein: CASSVTSSDTQYF. In nucleotides, the CDR3 is TGTGCCAGCAGTGTGACTAGCTCAGATACGCAGTATTTT.

The J gene is TRBJ2-6, the V gene TRBV5-1, with D maybe TRBD1 (6 bases). V lost 7 bases, J lost 7 bases, and 30 bases lay in between. The V gene's germline CDR1 is SGHRS and CDR2 YFSETQ. The CDR3 is 19 amino acids. CDR3 DNA sequence: TGCGCCAGCTCTAATAAGAATCCGGGACAACCTCTTTACGCCAACGTCCTGACTTTC. Encoded protein: CASSNKNPGQPLYANVLTF.